Listed below are T cell receptor beta chains from one sample, sequenced in a study of T-cell reconstitution after alpha-beta-depleted transplantation in children. TCRdb processed the PCR reads anew with MiXCR; each CDR3 protein has one entry. The sample carries about 280,000 distinct CDR3 sequences, around a tenth recorded once. The sample was peripheral blood, taken 180 days after TCRalphabeta/CD19-depleted stem cell transplant. The receptor source for this set is a male patient between 2 and 10 years old who had a stem cell transplant for chronic granulomatous disease, so the T cells may come from the graft donor. CDR3s include the opening cysteine and the closing phenylalanine or tryptophan. Fields, in order: V gene, J gene, CDR3 protein.

TRBV12-3/TRBV12-4,TRBJ2-7,CASSRSGSYEQYF
TRBV7-2,TRBJ2-7,CASSLGAIRSYEQYF
TRBV5-1,TRBJ2-1,CASSLAAKDYNEQFF
TRBV7-2,TRBJ2-7,CASSLTSIEQYF
TRBV6-1,TRBJ1-2,CASSTQTGSFYGYTF
TRBV5-1,TRBJ2-7,CASSNYYEQYF
TRBV24-1,TRBJ2-2,CATSDFEGAITNTGELFF
TRBV5-6,TRBJ2-1,CARSPGANPLLSYNEQFF
TRBV28,TRBJ2-7,CASRTPGRGYEQYF
TRBV7-2,TRBJ1-2,CASNSGTGDYYGYTF
TRBV6-2/TRBV6-3,TRBJ1-5,CASSYWGLQPQHF
TRBV18,TRBJ1-3,CASSPLSGNTIYF
TRBV27,TRBJ2-5,CASSLSVAVETQYF
TRBV12-3/TRBV12-4,TRBJ1-1,CASSPGQGNVRYTEAFF
TRBV12-3/TRBV12-4,TRBJ2-1,CASSLLGRGEQFF
TRBV18,TRBJ2-2,CASSYSGTSNTGELFF
TRBV28,TRBJ2-1,CASTPSVHAPGAYRNEQFF
TRBV7-6,TRBJ1-4,CASSSRWGANEKLFF
TRBV5-1,TRBJ2-5,CASSLTSGSLQETQYF
TRBV28,TRBJ2-3,CASSLVKTGILTDTQYF
TRBV6-1,TRBJ2-7,CASSAMGTGRYEQYF
TRBV24-1,TRBJ2-2,CATSGLAGVGTGELFF
TRBV6-5,TRBJ1-6,CASSYGTVNENSPLHF
TRBV7-3,TRBJ2-7,CASSLTLMGREDEQYF
TRBV5-5,TRBJ2-2,CASSFMVARELFF
TRBV7-9,TRBJ2-2,CASSRDRVGNTGELFF
TRBV18,TRBJ2-1,CASSPQGYEQFF
TRBV27,TRBJ2-4,CASSSPGQAKNIQYF
TRBV28,TRBJ2-7,CASRPNSYEQYF
TRBV20-1,TRBJ2-1,CSATGLKGPYNEQFF
TRBV7-9,TRBJ2-7,CASGTSGTYEQYF
TRBV19,TRBJ1-2,CASSITRDRGTNYGYTF
TRBV18,TRBJ2-7,CASSPRGDNEQYF
TRBV18,TRBJ2-1,CASSPQGRRNWNEQFF
TRBV20-1,TRBJ2-5,CSAPGLAGPERETQYF
TRBV7-8,TRBJ2-2,CASSTSLAPRAGELFF
TRBV3-1,TRBJ2-1,CASSRDSNLYNEQFF
TRBV7-2,TRBJ2-1,CASSFWPGSNEQFF
TRBV29-1,TRBJ1-5,CSVRENSNQPQHF
TRBV28,TRBJ2-3,CASSERSSTDTQYF
TRBV24-1,TRBJ2-3,CATSDRRGTSDTQYF
TRBV14,TRBJ2-1,CASSRRDEQFF
TRBV14,TRBJ1-2,CASSQEPGGSYGYTF
TRBV10-3,TRBJ1-5,CASSTGGKWNQPQHF
TRBV20-1,TRBJ2-1,CSASSLALSYNEQFF
TRBV11-2,TRBJ2-7,CASSLGVVRTYEQYF
TRBV4-3,TRBJ2-1,CASAQGRWGSNEQFF
TRBV7-9,TRBJ2-7,CASSSDAKEQYF
TRBV29-1,TRBJ2-4,CSVSGGSKNIQYF